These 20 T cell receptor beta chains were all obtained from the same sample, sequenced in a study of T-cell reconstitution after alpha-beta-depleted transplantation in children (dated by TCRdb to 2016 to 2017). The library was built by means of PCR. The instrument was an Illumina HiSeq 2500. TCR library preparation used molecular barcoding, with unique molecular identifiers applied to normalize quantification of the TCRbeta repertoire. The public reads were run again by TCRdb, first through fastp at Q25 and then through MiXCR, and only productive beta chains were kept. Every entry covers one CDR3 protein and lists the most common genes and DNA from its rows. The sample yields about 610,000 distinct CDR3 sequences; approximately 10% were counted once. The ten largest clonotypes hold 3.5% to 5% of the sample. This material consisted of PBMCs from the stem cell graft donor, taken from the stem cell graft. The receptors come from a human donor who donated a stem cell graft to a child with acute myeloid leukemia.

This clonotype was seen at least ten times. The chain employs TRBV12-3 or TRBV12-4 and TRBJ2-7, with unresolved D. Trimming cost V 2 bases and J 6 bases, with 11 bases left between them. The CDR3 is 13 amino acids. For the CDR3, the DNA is TGTGCCAGCAGTTTAACGGTAGTAAGCGAGCAGTACTTC. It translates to CASSLTVVSEQYF.

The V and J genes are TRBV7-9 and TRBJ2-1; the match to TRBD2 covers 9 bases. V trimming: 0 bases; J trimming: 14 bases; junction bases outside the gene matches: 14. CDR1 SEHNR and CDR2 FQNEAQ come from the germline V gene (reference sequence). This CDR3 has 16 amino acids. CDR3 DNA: TGTGCCAGCAGCTTAGCGGACGCGGGAGGGGGTTTTTCAAAGTTCTTC. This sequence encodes CASSLADAGGGFSKFF. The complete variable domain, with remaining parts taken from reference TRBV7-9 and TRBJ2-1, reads DTGVSQNPRHKITKRGQNVTFRCDPISEHNRLYWYRQTLGQGPEFLTYFQNEAQLEKSRLLSDRFSAERPKGSFSTLEIQRTEQGDSAMYLCASSLADAGGGFSKFFGPGTRLTVL.

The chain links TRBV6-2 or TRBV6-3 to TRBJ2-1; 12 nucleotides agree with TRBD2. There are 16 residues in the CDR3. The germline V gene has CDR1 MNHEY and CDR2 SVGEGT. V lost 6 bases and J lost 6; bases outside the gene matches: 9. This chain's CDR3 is CASSRPLAGGGNEQFF. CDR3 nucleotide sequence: TGTGCCAGCAGCCGACCACTAGCGGGAGGAGGCAATGAGCAGTTCTTC.

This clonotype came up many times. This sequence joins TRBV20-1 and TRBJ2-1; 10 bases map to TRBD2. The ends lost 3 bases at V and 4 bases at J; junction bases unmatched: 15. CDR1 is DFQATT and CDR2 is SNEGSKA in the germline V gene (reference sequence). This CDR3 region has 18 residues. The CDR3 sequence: CSASSRTSGTPGYNEQFF. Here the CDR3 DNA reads TGCAGTGCTAGCTCCCGAACTAGCGGGACCCCAGGGTACAATGAGCAGTTCTTC.

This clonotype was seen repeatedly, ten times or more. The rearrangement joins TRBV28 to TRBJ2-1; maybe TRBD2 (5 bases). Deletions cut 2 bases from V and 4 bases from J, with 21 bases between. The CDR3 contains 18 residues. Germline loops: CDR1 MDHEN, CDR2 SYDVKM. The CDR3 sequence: CASSLRSVGAAAYNEQFF. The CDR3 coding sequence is TGTGCCAGCAGTTTAAGATCCGTTGGAGCGGCGGCTTACAATGAGCAGTTCTTC.

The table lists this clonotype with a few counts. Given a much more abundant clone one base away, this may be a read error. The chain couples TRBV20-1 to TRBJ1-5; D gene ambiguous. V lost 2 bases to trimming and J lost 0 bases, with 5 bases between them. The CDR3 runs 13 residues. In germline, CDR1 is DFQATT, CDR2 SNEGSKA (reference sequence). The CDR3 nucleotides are TGCAGTGCTAGACAAGATAGCAATCAGCCCCAGCATTTT. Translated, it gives CSARQDSNQPQHF.

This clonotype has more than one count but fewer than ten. CDR3 protein: CASNYYETEQYF. The CDR3, as DNA: TGTGCCAGCAATTATTATGAAACCGAGCAGTACTTC. The J gene is TRBJ2-7, the V gene TRBV2; D remains ambiguous. This CDR3 comprises 12 residues. The germline V and J ends were trimmed by 7 bases and 6 bases, with 13 bases remaining between them. The V gene's germline CDR1 is SNHLY and CDR2 FYNNEI.

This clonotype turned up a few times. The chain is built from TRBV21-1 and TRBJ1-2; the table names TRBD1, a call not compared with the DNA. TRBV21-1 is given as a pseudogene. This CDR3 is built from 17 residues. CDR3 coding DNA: TGTGCCAGCAGCAAATTTGATGGCGGGGGCGATTACTATGGCTACACCTTC. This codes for CASSKFDGGGDYYGYTF.

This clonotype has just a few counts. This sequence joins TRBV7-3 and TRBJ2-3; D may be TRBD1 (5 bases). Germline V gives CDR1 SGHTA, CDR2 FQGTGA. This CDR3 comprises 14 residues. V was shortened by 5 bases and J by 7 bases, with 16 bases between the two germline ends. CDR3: CASSPQGVWNTQYF. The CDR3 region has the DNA TGTGCCAGCAGCCCCCAAGGGGTTTGGAATACGCAGTATTTT.

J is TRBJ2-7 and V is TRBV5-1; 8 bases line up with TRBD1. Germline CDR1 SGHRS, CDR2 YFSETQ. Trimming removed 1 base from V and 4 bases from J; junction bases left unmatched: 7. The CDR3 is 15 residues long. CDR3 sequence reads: CASSLWAGGTYEQYF. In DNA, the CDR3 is TGCGCCAGCAGCTTGTGGGCAGGGGGCACGTACGAGCAGTACTTC.

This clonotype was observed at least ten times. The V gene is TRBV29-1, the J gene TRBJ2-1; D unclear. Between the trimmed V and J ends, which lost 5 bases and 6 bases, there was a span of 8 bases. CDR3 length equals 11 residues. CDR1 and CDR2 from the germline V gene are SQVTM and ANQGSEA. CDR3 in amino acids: CSVLSSNEQFF. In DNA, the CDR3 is TGCAGCGTTTTAAGTTCCAATGAGCAGTTCTTC.

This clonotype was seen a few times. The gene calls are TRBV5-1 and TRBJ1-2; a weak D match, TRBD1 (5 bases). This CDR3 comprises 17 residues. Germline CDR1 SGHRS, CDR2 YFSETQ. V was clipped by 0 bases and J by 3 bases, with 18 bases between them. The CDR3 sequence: CASSLEVGALDDYGYTF. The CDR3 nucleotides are TGCGCCAGCAGCTTGGAAGTCGGGGCCTTGGATGACTATGGCTACACCTTC.

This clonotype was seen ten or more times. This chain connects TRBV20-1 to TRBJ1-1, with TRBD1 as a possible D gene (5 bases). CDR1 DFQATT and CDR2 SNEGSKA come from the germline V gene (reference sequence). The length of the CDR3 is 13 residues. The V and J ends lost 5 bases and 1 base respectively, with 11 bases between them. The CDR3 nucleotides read TGCAGTGCTGCGGGACTTACGAACACTGAAGCTTTCTTT. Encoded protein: CSAAGLTNTEAFF.

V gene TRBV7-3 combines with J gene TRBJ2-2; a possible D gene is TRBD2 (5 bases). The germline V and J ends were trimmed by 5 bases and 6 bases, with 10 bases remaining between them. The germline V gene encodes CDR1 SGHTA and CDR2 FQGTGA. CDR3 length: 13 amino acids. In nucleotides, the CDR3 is TGTGCCAGCAGCGCTTTTAGCGCCGGGGAGCTGTTTTTT. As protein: CASSAFSAGELFF.

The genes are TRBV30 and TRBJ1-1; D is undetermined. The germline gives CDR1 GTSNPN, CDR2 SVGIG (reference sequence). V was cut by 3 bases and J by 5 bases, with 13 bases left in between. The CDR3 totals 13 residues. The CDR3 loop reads CAWRATRWTEAFF. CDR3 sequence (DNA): TGTGCCTGGAGGGCCACGAGATGGACTGAAGCTTTCTTT.

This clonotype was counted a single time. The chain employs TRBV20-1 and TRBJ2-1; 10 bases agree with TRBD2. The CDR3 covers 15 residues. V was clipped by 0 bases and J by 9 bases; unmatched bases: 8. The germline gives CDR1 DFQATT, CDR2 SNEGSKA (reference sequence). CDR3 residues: CSARDRLAGAPEQFF. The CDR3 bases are TGCAGTGCTAGAGATCGCCTAGCGGGAGCACCTGAGCAGTTCTTC.

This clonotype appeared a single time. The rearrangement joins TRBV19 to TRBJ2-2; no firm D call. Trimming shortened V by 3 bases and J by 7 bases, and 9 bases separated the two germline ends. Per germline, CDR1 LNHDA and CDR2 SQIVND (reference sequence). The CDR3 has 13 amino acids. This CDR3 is CASSMDAGGELFF. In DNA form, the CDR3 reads TGTGCCAGTAGTATGGACGCTGGCGGGGAGCTGTTTTTT.

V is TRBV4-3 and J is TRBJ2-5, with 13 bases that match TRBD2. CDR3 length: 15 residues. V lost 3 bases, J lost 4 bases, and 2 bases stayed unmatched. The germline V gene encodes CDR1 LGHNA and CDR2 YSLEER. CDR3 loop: CASSQGTSGTETQYF. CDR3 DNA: TGCGCCAGCAGCCAGGGGACTAGCGGGACAGAGACCCAGTACTTC.

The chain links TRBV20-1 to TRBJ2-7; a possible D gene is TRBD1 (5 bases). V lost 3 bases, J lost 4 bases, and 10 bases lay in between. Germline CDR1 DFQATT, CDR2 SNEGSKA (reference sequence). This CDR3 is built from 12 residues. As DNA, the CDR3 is TGCAGTGCTAGGTCAGGGAAGTACGAGCAGTACTTC. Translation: CSARSGKYEQYF.

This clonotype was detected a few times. The CDR3 is CASSLGGRARTEAFF. In DNA, the CDR3 is TGTGCCAGCAGTTTGGGGGGCCGCGCGAGGACTGAAGCTTTCTTT. This sequence joins TRBV12-3 or TRBV12-4 and TRBJ1-1, with a weak D call TRBD1 (6 bases). The CDR3 totals 15 residues. The germline V and J ends were trimmed by 3 bases and 5 bases, with 16 bases remaining between them.